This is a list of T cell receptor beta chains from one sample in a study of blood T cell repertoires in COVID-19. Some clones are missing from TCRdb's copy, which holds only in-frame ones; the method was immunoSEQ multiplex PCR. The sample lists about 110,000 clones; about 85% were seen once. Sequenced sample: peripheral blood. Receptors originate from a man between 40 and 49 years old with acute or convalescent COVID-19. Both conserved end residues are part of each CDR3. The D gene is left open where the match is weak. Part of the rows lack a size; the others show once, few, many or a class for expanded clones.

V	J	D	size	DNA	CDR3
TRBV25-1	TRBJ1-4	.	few	TGTGCCAGCGGAGGGGCTTCAAGTAATGAAAAACTGTTTTTT	CASGGASSNEKLFF
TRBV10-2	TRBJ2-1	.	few	TGCGCCAGCAGGTCTGGCGGGGATGAGCAGTTCTTC	CASRSGGDEQFF
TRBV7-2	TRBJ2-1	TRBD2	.	TGTGCCAGCAGCTCCAATGACCGACTAGCGAACCCCTACAATGAGCAGTTCTTC	CASSSNDRLANPYNEQFF
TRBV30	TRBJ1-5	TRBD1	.	TGTGCCTGGAGTGTCCAACAGGGGCCTCACGTACCAACTTATAGCAATCAGCCCCAGCATTTT	CAWSVQQGPHVPTYSNQPQHF
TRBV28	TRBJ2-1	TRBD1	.	TGTGCCAGCAGCGGACAGGGGCGGGAGCAGTTCTTC	CASSGQGREQFF
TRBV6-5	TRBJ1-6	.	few	TGTGCCAGCAGTTATGGGAGCTCCTATAATTCACCCCTCCACTTT	CASSYGSSYNSPLHF
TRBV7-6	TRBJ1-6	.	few	TGTGCCAGCAGCTCCCGGGGCTCCTATAATTCACCCCTCCACTTT	CASSSRGSYNSPLHF
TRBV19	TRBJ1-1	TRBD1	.	TGTGCCAGTACCAAAGGGGGGACAGGTCACACTGAAGCTTTCTTT	CASTKGGTGHTEAFF
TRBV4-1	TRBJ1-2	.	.	TGCGCCAGCAGACAAACAGGGAACTTCAACTATGGCTACACCTTC	CASRQTGNFNYGYTF
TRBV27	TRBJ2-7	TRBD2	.	TGTGCCAGCAGTCGCTTGATTAGCGGGGCTCACGAGCAGTACTTC	CASSRLISGAHEQYF
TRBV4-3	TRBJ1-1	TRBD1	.	TGCGCCAGCAGCCAAGGGTCCCGGGACAGGTCCTCTGAAGCTTTCTTT	CASSQGSRDRSSEAFF
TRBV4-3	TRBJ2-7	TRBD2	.	TGCGCCAGCAGCCAAGATCTGCTGGCCAGGGCGGGGGGCGAGCAGTACTTC	CASSQDLLARAGGEQYF
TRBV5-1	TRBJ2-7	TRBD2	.	TGCGCCACCCGACTAGCGGGGGGTAGCGCGTACGAGCAGTACTTC	CATRLAGGSAYEQYF
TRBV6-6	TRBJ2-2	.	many	TGTGCCAGCACCCCCGGGACCGGGGAGCTGTTTTTT	CASTPGTGELFF
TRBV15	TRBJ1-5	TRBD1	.	TGTGCCACCAGCATCTACCGGGACAGGGGGCTTAATCAGCCCCAGCATTTT	CATSIYRDRGLNQPQHF
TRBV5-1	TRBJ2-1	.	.	TGCGCCAGCAGCTTGGTATCCGGGTACGATGAGCAGTTCTTC	CASSLVSGYDEQFF
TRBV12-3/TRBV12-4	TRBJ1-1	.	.	TGTGCCAGCAGTTCGTTCACTGAAGCTTTCTTT	CASSSFTEAFF
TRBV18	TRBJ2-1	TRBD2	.	TGTGCCAGCTCACCACCGAGCGGGGGAGGCTACAATGAGCAGTTCTTC	CASSPPSGGGYNEQFF
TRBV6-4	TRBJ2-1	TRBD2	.	TGTGCCAGCAGTGACTCGACCCGGACTAGCGGGGGGGTGGTTTCCTACAATGAGCAGTTCTTC	CASSDSTRTSGGVVSYNEQFF
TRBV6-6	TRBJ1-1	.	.	TGTGCCAGCAGCCCGTTATCGCAGTTGAACACTGAAGCTTTCTTT	CASSPLSQLNTEAFF
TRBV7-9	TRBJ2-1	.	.	TGTGCCAGCAGCTTATCCGGGGATGAGCAGTTCTTC	CASSLSGDEQFF
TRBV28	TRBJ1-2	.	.	TGTGCCAGCAGTTTGAGAGGGCCCCCGGACTATGGCTACACCTTC	CASSLRGPPDYGYTF
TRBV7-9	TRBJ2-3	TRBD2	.	TGTGCCAGCAGTCCCCGCGGTACTAGCGGGGGGGCGGATACGCAGTATTTT	CASSPRGTSGGADTQYF
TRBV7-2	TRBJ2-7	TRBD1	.	TGTGCCAGCAGCTTGGCCACGGGACAGTACGAGCAGTACTTC	CASSLATGQYEQYF
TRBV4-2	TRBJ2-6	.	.	TGTGCCAGCAGCCAGAGGGGGACTGGGGCCAACGTCCTGACTTTC	CASSQRGTGANVLTF
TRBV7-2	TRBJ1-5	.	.	TGTGCCAGCAGCTCTGGAGGTAATAGCAATCAGCCCCAGCATTTT	CASSSGGNSNQPQHF
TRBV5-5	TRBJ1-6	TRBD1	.	TGTGCCAGCAGCCTCTACGGACAGGGTGATTCACCCCTCCACTTT	CASSLYGQGDSPLHF
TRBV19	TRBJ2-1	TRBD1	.	TGTGCCAGTAGTATAGGACAGGGGGACAATGAGCAGTTCTTC	CASSIGQGDNEQFF
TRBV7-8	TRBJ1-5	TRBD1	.	TGTGCCAGCAGCCGCGGCAGGGGACAGGGGGACAATCAGCCCCAGCATTTT	CASSRGRGQGDNQPQHF